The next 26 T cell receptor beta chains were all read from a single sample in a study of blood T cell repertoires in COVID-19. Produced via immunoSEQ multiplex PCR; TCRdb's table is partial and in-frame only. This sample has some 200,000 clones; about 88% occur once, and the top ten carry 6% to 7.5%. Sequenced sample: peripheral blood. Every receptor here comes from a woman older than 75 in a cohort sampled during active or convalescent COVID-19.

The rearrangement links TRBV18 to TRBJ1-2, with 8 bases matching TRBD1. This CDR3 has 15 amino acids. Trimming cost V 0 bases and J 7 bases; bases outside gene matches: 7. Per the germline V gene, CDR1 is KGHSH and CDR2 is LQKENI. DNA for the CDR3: TGTGCCAGCTCACCACCAGGCAGGGGGCGGTTTGGCTACACCTTC. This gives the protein CASSPPGRGRFGYTF.

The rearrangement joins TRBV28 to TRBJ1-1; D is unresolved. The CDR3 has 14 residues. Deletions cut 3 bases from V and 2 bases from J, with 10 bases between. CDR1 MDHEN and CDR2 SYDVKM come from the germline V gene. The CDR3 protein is CASSLVGGNTEAFF. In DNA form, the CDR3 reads TGTGCCAGCAGTTTGGTCGGCGGAAACACTGAAGCTTTCTTT.

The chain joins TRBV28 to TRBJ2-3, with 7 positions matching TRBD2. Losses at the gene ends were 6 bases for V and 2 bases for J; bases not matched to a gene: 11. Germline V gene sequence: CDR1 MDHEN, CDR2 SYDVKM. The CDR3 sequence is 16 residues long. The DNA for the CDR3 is TGTGCCAGCAGCCCCCGTGGGAGCGGGGACACAGATACGCAGTATTTT. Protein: CASSPRGSGDTDTQYF.

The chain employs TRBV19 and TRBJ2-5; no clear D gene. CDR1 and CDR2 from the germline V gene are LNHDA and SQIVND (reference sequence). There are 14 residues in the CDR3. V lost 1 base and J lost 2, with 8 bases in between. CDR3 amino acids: CASSIGAQQETQYF. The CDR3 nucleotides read TGTGCCAGTAGTATAGGGGCACAACAAGAGACCCAGTACTTC. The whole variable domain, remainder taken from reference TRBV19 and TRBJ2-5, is DGGITQSPKYLFRKEGQNVTLSCEQNLNHDAMYWYRQDPGQGLRLIYYSQIVNDFQKGDIAEGYSVSREKKESFPLTVTSAQKNPTAFYLCASSIGAQQETQYFGPGTRLLVL.

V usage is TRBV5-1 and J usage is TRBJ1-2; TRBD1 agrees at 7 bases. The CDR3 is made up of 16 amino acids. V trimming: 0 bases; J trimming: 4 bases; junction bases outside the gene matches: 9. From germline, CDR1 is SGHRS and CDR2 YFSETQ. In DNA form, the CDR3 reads TGCGCCAGCAGCTTGGGAACAGGGGTCGACGTCTATGGCTACACCTTC. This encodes CASSLGTGVDVYGYTF. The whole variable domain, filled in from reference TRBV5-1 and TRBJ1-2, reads KAGVTQTPRYLIKTRGQQVTLSCSPISGHRSVSWYQQTPGQGLQFLFEYFSETQRNKGNFPGRFSGRQFSNSRSEMNVSTLELGDSALYLCASSLGTGVDVYGYTFGSGTRLTVV.

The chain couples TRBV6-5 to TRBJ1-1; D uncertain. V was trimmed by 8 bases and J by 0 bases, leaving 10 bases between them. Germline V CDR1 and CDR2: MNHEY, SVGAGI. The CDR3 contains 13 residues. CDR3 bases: TGTGCCAGCGGTACCGAGGTGAACACTGAAGCTTTCTTT. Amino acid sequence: CASGTEVNTEAFF.

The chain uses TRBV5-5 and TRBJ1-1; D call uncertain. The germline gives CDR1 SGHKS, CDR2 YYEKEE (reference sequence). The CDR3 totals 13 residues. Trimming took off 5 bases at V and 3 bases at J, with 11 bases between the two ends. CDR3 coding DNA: TGTGCCAGCAGGGTGGGAGCGGACACTGAAGCTTTCTTT. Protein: CASRVGADTEAFF.

CDR3: CASRTDREEEKLFF. CDR3 coding DNA: TGTGCCAGTAGGACCGACAGGGAAGAGGAAAAACTGTTTTTT. This chain links TRBV19 with TRBJ1-4; TRBD1 matches 7 bases. The CDR3 runs 14 residues. CDR1 is LNHDA, CDR2 SQIVND, per germline (reference sequence). Trimming cost V 6 bases and J 8 bases; bases outside gene matches: 9.

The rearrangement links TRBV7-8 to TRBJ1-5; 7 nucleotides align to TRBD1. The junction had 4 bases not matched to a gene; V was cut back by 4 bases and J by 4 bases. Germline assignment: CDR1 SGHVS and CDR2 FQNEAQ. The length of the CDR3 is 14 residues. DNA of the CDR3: TGTGCCAGCAGCTCCCGGGACAGAAATCAGCCCCAGCATTTT. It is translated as CASSSRDRNQPQHF.

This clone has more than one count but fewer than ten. In DNA form, the CDR3 reads TGTGCCAGCAGCCGCCAGGGGGCACGACTAGGTCGTTCACCCCTCCACTTT. Its translation: CASSRQGARLGRSPLHF. The chain has TRBV5-4 and TRBJ1-6; 8 nucleotides agree with TRBD1. Trimming at V came to 4 bases and at J to 9 bases, leaving 15 bases not matched to a gene. Germline CDR1 reads SGHNT; CDR2 reads YYREEE (reference sequence). The CDR3 has 17 amino acids.

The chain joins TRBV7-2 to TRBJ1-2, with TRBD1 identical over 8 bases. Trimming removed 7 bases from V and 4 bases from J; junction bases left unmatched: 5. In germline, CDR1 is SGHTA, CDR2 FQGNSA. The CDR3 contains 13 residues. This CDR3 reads CASKVQGAYGYTF. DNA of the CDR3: TGTGCCAGCAAGGTTCAGGGGGCCTATGGCTACACCTTC. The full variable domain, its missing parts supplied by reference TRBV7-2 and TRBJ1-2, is GAGVSQSPSNKVTEKGKDVELRCDPISGHTALYWYRQSLGQGLEFLIYFQGNSAPDKSGLPSDRFSAERTGGSVSTLTIQRTQQEDSAVYLCASKVQGAYGYTFGSGTRLTVV.

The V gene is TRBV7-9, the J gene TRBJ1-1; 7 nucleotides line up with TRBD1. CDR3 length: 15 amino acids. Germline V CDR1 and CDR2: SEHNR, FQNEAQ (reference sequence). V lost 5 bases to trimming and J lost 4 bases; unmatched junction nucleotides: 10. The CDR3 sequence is CASSPGTVLSTEAFF. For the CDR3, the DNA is TGTGCCAGCAGCCCGGGGACAGTCTTGTCCACTGAAGCTTTCTTT.

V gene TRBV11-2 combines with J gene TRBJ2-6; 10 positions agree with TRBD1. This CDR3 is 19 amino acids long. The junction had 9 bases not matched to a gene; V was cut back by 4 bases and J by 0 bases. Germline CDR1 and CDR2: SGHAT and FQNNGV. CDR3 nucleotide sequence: TGTGCCAGCAGCTCCATAATCCGGGACAGGGGCTCTGGGGCCAACGTCCTGACTTTC. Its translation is CASSSIIRDRGSGANVLTF.

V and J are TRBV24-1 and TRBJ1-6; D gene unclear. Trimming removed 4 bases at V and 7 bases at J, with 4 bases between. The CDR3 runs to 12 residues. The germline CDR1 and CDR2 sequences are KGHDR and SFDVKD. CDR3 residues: CATSDGNSPLHF. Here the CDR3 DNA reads TGTGCCACCAGTGACGGGAATTCACCCCTCCACTTT.

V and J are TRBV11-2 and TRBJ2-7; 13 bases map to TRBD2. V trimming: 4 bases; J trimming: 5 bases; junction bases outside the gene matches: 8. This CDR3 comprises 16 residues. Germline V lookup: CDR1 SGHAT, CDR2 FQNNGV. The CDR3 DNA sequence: TGTGCCAGCAGCTACCAGGAACTAGCGGGGGGGCACGAGCAGTACTTC. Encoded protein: CASSYQELAGGHEQYF.

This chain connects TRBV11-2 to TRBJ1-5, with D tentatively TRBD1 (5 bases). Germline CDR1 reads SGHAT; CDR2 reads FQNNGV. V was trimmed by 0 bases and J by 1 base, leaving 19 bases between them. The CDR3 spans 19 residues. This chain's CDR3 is CASSLDHEAGGKSNQPQHF. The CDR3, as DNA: TGTGCCAGCAGCTTAGATCATGAAGCGGGGGGAAAAAGCAATCAGCCCCAGCATTTT. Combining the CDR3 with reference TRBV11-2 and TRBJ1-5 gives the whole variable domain EAGVAQSPRYKIIEKRQSVAFWCNPISGHATLYWYQQILGQGPKLLIQFQNNGVVDDSQLPKDRFSAERLKGVDSTLKIQPAKLEDSAVYLCASSLDHEAGGKSNQPQHFGDGTRLSIL.

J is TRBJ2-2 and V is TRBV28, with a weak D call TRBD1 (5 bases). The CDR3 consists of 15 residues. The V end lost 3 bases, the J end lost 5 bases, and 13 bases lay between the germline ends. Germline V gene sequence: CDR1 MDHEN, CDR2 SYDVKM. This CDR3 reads CASSFYGARTGELFF. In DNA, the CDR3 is TGTGCCAGCAGTTTCTATGGGGCTCGGACCGGGGAGCTGTTTTTT. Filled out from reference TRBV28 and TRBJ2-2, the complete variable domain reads DVKVTQSSRYLVKRTGEKVFLECVQDMDHENMFWYRQDPGLGLRLIYFSYDVKMKEKGDIPEGYSVSREKKERFSLILESASTNQTSMYLCASSFYGARTGELFFGEGSRLTVL.

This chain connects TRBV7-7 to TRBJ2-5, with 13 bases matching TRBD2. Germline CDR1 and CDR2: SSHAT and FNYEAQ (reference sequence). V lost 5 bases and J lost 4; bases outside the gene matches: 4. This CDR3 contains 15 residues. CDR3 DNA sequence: TGTGCCAGCAGCGGGGGACTAGCGGGGTCAGAGACCCAGTACTTC. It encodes CASSGGLAGSETQYF.

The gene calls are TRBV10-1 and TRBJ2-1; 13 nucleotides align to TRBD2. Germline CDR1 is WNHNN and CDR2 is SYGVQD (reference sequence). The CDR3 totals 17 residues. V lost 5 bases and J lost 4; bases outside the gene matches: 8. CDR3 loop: CASSLRGTSGTYNEQFF. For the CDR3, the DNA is TGCGCCAGCAGTCTTCGGGGGACTAGCGGGACTTACAATGAGCAGTTCTTC.

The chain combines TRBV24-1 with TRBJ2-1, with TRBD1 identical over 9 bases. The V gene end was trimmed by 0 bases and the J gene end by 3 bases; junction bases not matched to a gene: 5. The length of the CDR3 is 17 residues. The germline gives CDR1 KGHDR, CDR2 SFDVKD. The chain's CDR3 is CATSDLPGQGVYNEQFF. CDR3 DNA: TGTGCCACCAGTGATTTGCCGGGACAGGGCGTCTACAATGAGCAGTTCTTC.

The CDR3 protein is CASSFGVRGRGEQYF. The CDR3 DNA is TGTGCCAGCAGTTTTGGTGTCAGGGGACGTGGCGAGCAGTACTTC. The chain recombines TRBV28 with TRBJ2-7, with D possibly matching TRBD1 (6 bases). Trimming took off 3 bases at V and 6 bases at J, with 18 bases between the two ends. Looked up from germline, CDR1 is MDHEN and CDR2 is SYDVKM. The CDR3 runs 15 residues.

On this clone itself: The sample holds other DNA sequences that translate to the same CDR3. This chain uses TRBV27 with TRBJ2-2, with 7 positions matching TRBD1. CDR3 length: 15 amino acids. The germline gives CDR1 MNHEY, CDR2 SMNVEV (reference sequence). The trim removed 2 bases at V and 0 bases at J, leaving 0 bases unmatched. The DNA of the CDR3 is TGTGCCAGCAGTTTAGGGACAGCGAACACCGGGGAGCTGTTTTTT. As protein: CASSLGTANTGELFF.

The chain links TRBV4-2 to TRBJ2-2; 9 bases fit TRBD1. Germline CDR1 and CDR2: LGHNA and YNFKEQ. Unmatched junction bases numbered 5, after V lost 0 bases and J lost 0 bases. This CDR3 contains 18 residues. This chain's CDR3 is CASSQDGGTGSNTGELFF. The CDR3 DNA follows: TGTGCCAGCAGCCAAGATGGAGGGACAGGGTCGAACACCGGGGAGCTGTTTTTT.

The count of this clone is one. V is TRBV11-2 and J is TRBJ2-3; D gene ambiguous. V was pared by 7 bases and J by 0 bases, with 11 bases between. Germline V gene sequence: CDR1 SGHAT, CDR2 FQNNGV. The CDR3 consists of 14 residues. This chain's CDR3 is CASTISVSTDTQYF. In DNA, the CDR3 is TGTGCCAGCACCATCAGTGTTAGCACAGATACGCAGTATTTT.

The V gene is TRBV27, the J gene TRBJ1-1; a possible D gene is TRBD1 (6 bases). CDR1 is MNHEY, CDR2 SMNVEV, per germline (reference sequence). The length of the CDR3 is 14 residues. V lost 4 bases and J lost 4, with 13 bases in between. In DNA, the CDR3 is TGTGCCAGCAGTTCGCTACAGGGACCCACTGAAGCTTTCTTT. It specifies CASSSLQGPTEAFF.

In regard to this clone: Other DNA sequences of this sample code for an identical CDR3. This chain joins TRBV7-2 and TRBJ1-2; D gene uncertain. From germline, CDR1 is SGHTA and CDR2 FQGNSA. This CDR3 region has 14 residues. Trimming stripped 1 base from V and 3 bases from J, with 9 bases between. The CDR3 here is CASSLGEGYYGYTF. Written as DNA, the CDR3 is TGTGCCAGCAGCTTAGGCGAGGGATACTATGGCTACACCTTC.